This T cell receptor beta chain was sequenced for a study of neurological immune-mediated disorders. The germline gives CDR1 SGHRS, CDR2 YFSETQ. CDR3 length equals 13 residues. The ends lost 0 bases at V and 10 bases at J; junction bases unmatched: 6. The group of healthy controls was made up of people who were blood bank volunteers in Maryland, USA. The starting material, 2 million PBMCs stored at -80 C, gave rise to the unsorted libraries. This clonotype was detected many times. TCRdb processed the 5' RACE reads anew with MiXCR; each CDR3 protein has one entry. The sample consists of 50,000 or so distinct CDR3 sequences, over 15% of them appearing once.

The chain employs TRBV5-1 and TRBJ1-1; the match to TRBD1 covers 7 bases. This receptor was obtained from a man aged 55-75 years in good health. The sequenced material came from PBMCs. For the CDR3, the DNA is TGCGCCAGCAGCTTGGGCCAGGGGGGCGTAGCTTTCTTT. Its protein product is CASSLGQGGVAFF.